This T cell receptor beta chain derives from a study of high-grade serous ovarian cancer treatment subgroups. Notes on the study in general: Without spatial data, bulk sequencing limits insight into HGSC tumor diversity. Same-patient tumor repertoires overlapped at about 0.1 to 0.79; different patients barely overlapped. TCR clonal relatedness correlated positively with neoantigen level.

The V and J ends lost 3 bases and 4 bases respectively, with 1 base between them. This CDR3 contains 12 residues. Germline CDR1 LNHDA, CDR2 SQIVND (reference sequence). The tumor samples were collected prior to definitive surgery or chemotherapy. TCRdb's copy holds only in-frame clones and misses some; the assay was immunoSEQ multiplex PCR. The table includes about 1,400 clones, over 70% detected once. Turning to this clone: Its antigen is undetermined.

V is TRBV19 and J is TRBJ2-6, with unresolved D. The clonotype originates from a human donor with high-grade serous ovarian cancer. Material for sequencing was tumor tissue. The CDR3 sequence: CASSMGANVLTF. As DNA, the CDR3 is TGTGCCAGTAGTATGGGGGCCAACGTCCTGACTTTC.